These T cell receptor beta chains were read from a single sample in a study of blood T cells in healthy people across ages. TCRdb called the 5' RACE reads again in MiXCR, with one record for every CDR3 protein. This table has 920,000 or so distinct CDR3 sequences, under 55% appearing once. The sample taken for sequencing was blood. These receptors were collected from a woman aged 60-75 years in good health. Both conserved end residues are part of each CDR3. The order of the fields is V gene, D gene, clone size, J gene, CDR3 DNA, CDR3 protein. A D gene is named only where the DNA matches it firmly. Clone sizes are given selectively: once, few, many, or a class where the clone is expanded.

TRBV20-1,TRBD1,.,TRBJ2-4,TGCAGTGCTAAAAAAACAGGGGTAGGGGAGCAGTACTTC,CSAKKTGVGEQYF
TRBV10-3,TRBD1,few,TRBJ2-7,TGTGCCATCAGTGGACAGGGGGGAGCCTACGAGCAGTACTTC,CAISGQGGAYEQYF
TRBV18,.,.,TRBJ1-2,TGTGCCAGCTCACCCCGCAGGGGATTGTATGGCTACACCTTC,CASSPRRGLYGYTF
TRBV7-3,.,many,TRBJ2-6,TGTGCCAGCAGCCCACCGGTCGGGGCTGGGGCCAACGTCCTGACTTTC,CASSPPVGAGANVLTF
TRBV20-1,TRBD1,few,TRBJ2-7,TGCAGTGCCCTTCCGGACAGGGCGGCCTACGAGCAGTACTTC,CSALPDRAAYEQYF
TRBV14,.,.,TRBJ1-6,TGTGCCAGCAGCCAAGTAGACAGTTATAATTCACCCCTCCACTTT,CASSQVDSYNSPLHF
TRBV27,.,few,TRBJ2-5,TGTGCCAGCAGTTCCGACAGAAACCAAGAGACCCAGTACTTC,CASSSDRNQETQYF
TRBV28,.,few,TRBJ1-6,TGTGCCAGCAGTTTAAGTGGTTCACCCCTCCACTTT,CASSLSGSPLHF
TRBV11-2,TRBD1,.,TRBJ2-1,TGTGCCAGCAGCTTCCGGGACAGGGGGATGAATGAGCAGTTCTTC,CASSFRDRGMNEQFF
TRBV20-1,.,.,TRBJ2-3,TGCAGTGCTAGAGATCTAGGAGGAGGGGCAGATACGCAGTATTTT,CSARDLGGGADTQYF
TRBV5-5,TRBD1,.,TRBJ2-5,TGTGCCAGCAGCCCAGGGGACAGGGGGACAGAGACCCAGTACTTC,CASSPGDRGTETQYF
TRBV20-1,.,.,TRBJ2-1,TGCAGTGCTAGAATACAGGATAGGGTCGAGACCCAGTTCTTC,CSARIQDRVETQFF
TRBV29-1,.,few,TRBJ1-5,TGCAGCGTTGAATTCAGTATCGGTCAGCCCCAGCATTTT,CSVEFSIGQPQHF
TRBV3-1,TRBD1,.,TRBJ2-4,TGTGCCAGCAGCCAGTTCGGGACAGATAAGTGGTACTTC,CASSQFGTDKWYF
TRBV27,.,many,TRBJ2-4,TGTGCCAGCCGGACATCGTCTTTCGAGTACTTC,CASRTSSFEYF
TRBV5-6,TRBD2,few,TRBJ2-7,TGTGCCAGCAGCTTGGTTGCTAGCGGGACTTCTTACGAGCAGTACTTC,CASSLVASGTSYEQYF
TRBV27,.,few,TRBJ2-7,TGTGCCAGCAGCCCCTCGGGGTTCCCCTACGAGCAGTACTTC,CASSPSGFPYEQYF
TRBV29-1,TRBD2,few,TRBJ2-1,TGCAGCCTAACCACGACTAGCGGGAGGGATTACGCCTACAATGAGCAGTTCTTC,CSLTTTSGRDYAYNEQFF
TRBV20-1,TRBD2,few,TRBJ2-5,TGCAGTGCTAGAGCCTTAGCGGGACCGCAAGAGACCCAGTACTTC,CSARALAGPQETQYF
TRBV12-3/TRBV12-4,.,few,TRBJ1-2,TGTGCCAGCAGTCCCGGGACACCCTGGGGCTACACCTTC,CASSPGTPWGYTF
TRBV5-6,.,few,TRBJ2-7,TGTGCCAGCAGCTTGGACCCGCTAGCGCGAAAAACCTCCGAGCAGTACTTC,CASSLDPLARKTSEQYF
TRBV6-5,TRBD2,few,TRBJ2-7,TGTGCCAGCAGTTACTCCCACATAGCGGGAGTCATACCCTACGAGCAGTACTTC,CASSYSHIAGVIPYEQYF
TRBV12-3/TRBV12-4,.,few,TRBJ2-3,TGTGCCAGCGCCGGGGGCGCGGGAGCGCAGTATTTT,CASAGGAGAQYF
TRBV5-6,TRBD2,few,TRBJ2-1,TGTGCCAGCAGCTTCATGACTAGCGGGAAATCGGATGAGCAGTTCTTC,CASSFMTSGKSDEQFF
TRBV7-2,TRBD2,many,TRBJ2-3,TGTGCCAGCAGCTTAGTAGCGGGAGGGACAGATACGCAGTATTTT,CASSLVAGGTDTQYF
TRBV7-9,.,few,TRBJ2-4,TGTGCCAGCAGCCCGGACGGTGGGCGGGTCAAAAACATTCAGTACTTC,CASSPDGGRVKNIQYF
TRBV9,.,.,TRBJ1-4,TGTGCCAGCAGCGGAACAAATGAAAAACTGTTTTTT,CASSGTNEKLFF
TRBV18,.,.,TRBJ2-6,TGTGCCAGCTCACGGAGAGGAGCAGGGATCGGGGCCAACGTCCTGACTTTC,CASSRRGAGIGANVLTF
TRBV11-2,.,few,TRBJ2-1,TGTGCCAGCAGCTTATGGGAGAGGTATGAGCAGTTCTTC,CASSLWERYEQFF
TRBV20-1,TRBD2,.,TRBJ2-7,TGCAGTGCTAGAGATCTTAGCGGGTACGGGGAGCAGTACTTC,CSARDLSGYGEQYF
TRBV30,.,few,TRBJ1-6,TGTGCCTGGAGCCCACATTCCGAGGAACTCCACTTT,CAWSPHSEELHF
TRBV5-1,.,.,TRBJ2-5,TGCGCCAGCAGCTTTGGGCGGTCCCAAGAGACCCAGTACTTC,CASSFGRSQETQYF
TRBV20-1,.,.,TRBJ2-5,TGCAGTGCTAGGGAAACTAGAGCGGAGACCCAGTACTTC,CSARETRAETQYF
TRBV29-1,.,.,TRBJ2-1,TGCAGCGTTGATGTGGGCGGGATGGGTGAGCAGTTCTTC,CSVDVGGMGEQFF
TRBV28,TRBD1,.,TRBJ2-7,TGTGCCAGCAGTCCTTGGGACAGAGACTCCTACGAGCAGTACTTC,CASSPWDRDSYEQYF
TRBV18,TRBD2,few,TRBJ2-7,TGTGCCAGCTCACCCCCGACTAGCGGGAAATACGAGCAGTACTTC,CASSPPTSGKYEQYF
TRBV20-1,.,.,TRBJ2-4,TGCAGTGCCCTGGCCTCAGGGACAAACATTCAGTACTTC,CSALASGTNIQYF